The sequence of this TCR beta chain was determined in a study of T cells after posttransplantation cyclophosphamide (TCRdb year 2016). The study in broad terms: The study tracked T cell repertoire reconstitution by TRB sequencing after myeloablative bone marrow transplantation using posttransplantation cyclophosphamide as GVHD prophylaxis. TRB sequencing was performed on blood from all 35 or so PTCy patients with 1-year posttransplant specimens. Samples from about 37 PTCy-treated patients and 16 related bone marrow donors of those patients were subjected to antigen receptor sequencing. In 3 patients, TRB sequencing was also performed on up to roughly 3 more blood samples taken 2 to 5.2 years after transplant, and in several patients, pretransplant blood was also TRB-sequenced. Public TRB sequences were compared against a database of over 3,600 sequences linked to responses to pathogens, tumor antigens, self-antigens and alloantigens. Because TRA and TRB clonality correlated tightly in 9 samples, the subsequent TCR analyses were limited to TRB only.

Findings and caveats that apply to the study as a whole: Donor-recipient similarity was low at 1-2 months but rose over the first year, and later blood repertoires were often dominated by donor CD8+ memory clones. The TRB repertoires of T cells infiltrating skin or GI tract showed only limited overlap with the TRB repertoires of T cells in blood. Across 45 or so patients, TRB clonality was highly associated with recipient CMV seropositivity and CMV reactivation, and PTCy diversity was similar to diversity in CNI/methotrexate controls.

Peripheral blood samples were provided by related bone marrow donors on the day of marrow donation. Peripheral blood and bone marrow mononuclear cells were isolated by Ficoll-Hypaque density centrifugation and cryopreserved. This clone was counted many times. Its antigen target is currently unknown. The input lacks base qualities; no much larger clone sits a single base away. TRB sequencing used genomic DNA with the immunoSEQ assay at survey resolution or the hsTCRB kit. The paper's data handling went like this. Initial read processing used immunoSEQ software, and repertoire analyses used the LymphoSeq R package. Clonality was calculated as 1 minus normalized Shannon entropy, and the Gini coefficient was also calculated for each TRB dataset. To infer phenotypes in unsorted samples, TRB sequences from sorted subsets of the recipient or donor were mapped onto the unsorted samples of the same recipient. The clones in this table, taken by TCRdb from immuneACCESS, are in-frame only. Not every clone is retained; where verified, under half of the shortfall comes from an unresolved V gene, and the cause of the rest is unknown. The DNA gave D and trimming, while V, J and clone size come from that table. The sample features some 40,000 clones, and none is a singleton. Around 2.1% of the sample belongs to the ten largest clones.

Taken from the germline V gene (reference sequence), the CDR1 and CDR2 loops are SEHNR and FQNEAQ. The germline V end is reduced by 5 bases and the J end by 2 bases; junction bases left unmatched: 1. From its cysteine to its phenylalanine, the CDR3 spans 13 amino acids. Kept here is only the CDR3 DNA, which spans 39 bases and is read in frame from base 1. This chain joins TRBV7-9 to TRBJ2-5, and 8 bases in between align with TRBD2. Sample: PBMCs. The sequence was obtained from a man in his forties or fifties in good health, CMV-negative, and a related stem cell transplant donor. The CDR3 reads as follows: CASSTGGQETQYF. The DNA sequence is TGTGCCAGCAGCACGGGGGGGCAAGAGACCCAGTACTTC.